Presented here are 10 T cell receptor beta chains from one specimen sequenced in a study of blood T cell repertoires in COVID-19 (dated by TCRdb to 2018 to 2021). Libraries were made using the immunoSEQ multiplex PCR assay. This immuneACCESS table, as held by TCRdb, lists in-frame sequences with V and J called but not all clones. Of the missing ones, under half trace to an unresolved V gene in checked studies; the others have no known cause. The sample profile shows more than 200,000 clones; around 87% of them were found once. The top ten constitute 1.6% of the sample. Specimen: PBMCs or T cells enriched from blood (not recorded which). The receptors were gathered from a woman aged 50 to 65 who had recovered from COVID-19.

This chain joins TRBV2 and TRBJ2-1, with TRBD2 matching 9 bases. Germline assignment: CDR1 SNHLY and CDR2 FYNNEI. The CDR3 contains 14 residues. Losses at the gene ends were 7 bases for V and 4 bases for J; bases not matched to a gene: 5. The CDR3 reads CASTSGTFYNEQFF. As DNA, the CDR3 is TGTGCCAGCACTAGCGGGACCTTTTACAATGAGCAGTTCTTC.

The rearrangement links TRBV2 to TRBJ1-2, with 8 bases fitting TRBD1. The CDR3 loop spans 16 amino acids. The ends lost 4 bases at V and 5 bases at J; junction bases unmatched: 12. Germline V gene data show CDR1 as SNHLY and CDR2 as FYNNEI. The CDR3 here is CASSALMQGAGYGYTF. The CDR3 nucleotides are TGTGCCAGCAGTGCACTAATGCAGGGGGCTGGGTATGGCTACACCTTC.

The count of this clone is one. V is TRBV4-1 and J is TRBJ2-4, with D maybe TRBD1 (7 bases). The CDR3 sequence is 17 residues long. Germline assignment: CDR1 MGHRA and CDR2 YSYEKL. V lost 0 bases and J lost 2, with 14 bases in between. CDR3 sequence: CASSQDPQGGSKNIQYF. The CDR3 DNA reads TGCGCCAGCAGCCAAGATCCGCAGGGGGGTTCCAAAAACATTCAGTACTTC.

CDR3 nucleotides: TGTGCCAGCACCCCGGGACAGGGAGACACCGGGGAGCTGTTTTTT. Its translation: CASTPGQGDTGELFF. The rearrangement uses TRBV7-9 and TRBJ2-2, with TRBD1 identical over 9 bases. With 7 bases clipped from V and 3 bases from J, the junction kept 6 bases outside the gene matches. The CDR3 totals 15 residues. Germline V CDR1 and CDR2: SEHNR, FQNEAQ (reference sequence).

The chain recombines TRBV28 with TRBJ1-5, with 8 bases fitting TRBD1. Unmatched junction bases numbered 14, after V lost 4 bases and J lost 0 bases. The CDR3 totals 19 residues. Germline V gene lookup returns CDR1 MDHEN and CDR2 SYDVKM. The CDR3 DNA sequence: TGTGCCAGCAGTTCCGCGAACCGGGACAGGACCTATAGCAATCAGCCCCAGCATTTT. It translates to CASSSANRDRTYSNQPQHF.

The chain joins TRBV5-1 to TRBJ1-4; no clear D gene. The germline CDR1 and CDR2 sequences are SGHRS and YFSETQ. The CDR3 consists of 13 residues. V was cut by 0 bases and J by 8 bases, with 8 bases left in between. The CDR3 protein is CASSLGVAEKLFF. Here the CDR3 DNA reads TGCGCCAGCAGCTTGGGAGTCGCGGAAAAACTGTTTTTT.

The J gene is TRBJ2-7, the V gene TRBV5-8, with a tentative D call TRBD1 (6 bases). This CDR3 comprises 14 residues. From germline, CDR1 is SGHTS and CDR2 YDEGEE. Between the trimmed V and J ends, which lost 1 base and 2 bases, there was a span of 10 bases. In DNA form, the CDR3 reads TGTGCCAGCAGCTTGTCAGGGGTTGCCTACGAGCAGTACTTC. Its translation: CASSLSGVAYEQYF.

The J gene is TRBJ2-7, the V gene TRBV9; TRBD2 agrees at 12 bases. The length of the CDR3 is 16 residues. CDR1 is SGDLS, CDR2 YYNGEE, per germline. After removal of 1 base from V and 3 bases from J, the junction contained 5 bases not matched to a gene. The chain's CDR3 is CASSVRGLAGFYEQYF. CDR3 bases: TGTGCCAGCAGCGTACGTGGACTAGCGGGGTTCTACGAGCAGTACTTC.

In nucleotides, the CDR3 is TGTGCCATCGGGGGGGGAGGGTACTCTAACTATGGCTACACCTTC. Translation: CAIGGGGYSNYGYTF. V and J are TRBV10-3 and TRBJ1-2; D possibly corresponds to TRBD1 (5 bases). The CDR3 covers 15 residues. CDR1 and CDR2 from the germline V gene are ENHRY and SYGVKD. V gave up 8 bases and J gave up 0 bases, with 16 bases separating them.

The chain links TRBV3-1 (or the pseudogene TRBV3-2) to TRBJ2-5, with a weak D call TRBD1 (6 bases). Germline CDR1 and CDR2: LGHDT and YNNKEL (reference sequence). This CDR3 contains 15 residues. The V and J ends lost 4 bases and 2 bases respectively, with 14 bases between them. CDR3 in DNA: TGTGCCAGCAGCCCCTACGGACAGAGACAAGAGACCCAGTACTTC. It is translated as CASSPYGQRQETQYF.